These T cell receptor beta chains were read from a single sample in a study of blood T cell repertoires in COVID-19. This table comes from immunoSEQ multiplex PCR, and its TCRdb copy is limited to in-frame clones, with some not included. This table holds roughly 200,000 clones, more than 75% found once. The sample comprised peripheral blood. All receptors derive from a woman between 40 and 50 years old with COVID-19, enrolled during active disease. The CDR3 runs from the conserved cysteine through the conserved F or W. Fields, in order: J gene, clone size, V gene, D gene, CDR3 protein, CDR3 DNA. D genes are given only for firm matches. Clone size is shown for a subset of rows, as once, few, many or a class of expanded clone.

TRBJ1-1 | - | TRBV9 | - | CASSVAGGDMNTEAFF | TGTGCCAGCAGCGTAGCCGGGGGGGATATGAACACTGAAGCTTTCTTT
TRBJ1-3 | - | TRBV2 | - | CASRRLSSSGNTIYF | TGTGCCAGCAGGAGGCTGTCGAGCTCTGGAAACACCATATATTTT
TRBJ2-3 | - | TRBV7-8 | TRBD2 | CASIRTSGLASTDTQYF | TGTGCCAGCATCCGGACTAGCGGGCTTGCTAGCACAGATACGCAGTATTTT
TRBJ1-4 | few | TRBV6-1 | - | CASSVTHPTGGEKLFF | TGTGCCAGCAGTGTGACCCATCCGACTGGAGGAGAAAAACTGTTTTTT
TRBJ2-5 | - | TRBV4-2 | TRBD1 | CASSQVTANRGQETQYF | TGTGCCAGCAGCCAAGTCACCGCAAACAGGGGGCAAGAGACCCAGTACTTC
TRBJ2-5 | - | TRBV30 | - | CAWEGGQETQYF | TGTGCCTGGGAGGGGGGACAGGAGACCCAGTACTTC
TRBJ1-1 | - | TRBV6-1 | - | CASSERIPDTEAFF | TGTGCCAGCAGTGAGAGAATACCGGACACTGAAGCTTTCTTT
TRBJ2-1 | - | TRBV27 | - | CASSPGAVAMGEQFF | TGTGCCAGCAGCCCAGGGGCCGTCGCAATGGGTGAGCAGTTCTTC
TRBJ1-5 | - | TRBV9 | - | CASSVDVGLNNQPQHF | TGTGCCAGCAGCGTAGATGTGGGGCTTAACAATCAGCCCCAGCATTTT
TRBJ1-2 | - | TRBV30 | - | CAWSAYWTPGTF | TGTGCCTGGAGTGCCTATTGGACACCAGGTACCTTC
TRBJ1-3 | - | TRBV27 | - | CASNQARSGNTIYF | TGTGCCAGCAATCAGGCCCGATCTGGAAACACCATATATTTT
TRBJ1-1 | - | TRBV30 | TRBD1 | CAWTRPGGTEAFF | TGTGCCTGGACCCGGCCAGGGGGCACTGAAGCTTTCTTT
TRBJ2-5 | - | TRBV3-1/TRBV3-2 | TRBD1 | CASSHGRTGIQETQYF | TGTGCCAGCAGCCACGGCCGGACAGGGATTCAAGAGACCCAGTACTTC
TRBJ2-6 | - | TRBV5-1 | TRBD1 | CASALQGATGANVLTF | TGCGCCAGCGCGTTACAGGGGGCTACTGGGGCCAACGTCCTGACTTTC
TRBJ2-2 | - | TRBV6-5 | TRBD2 | CASRRELSGELFF | TGTGCCAGCCGGCGGGAGCTGTCCGGGGAGCTGTTTTTT
TRBJ2-3 | - | TRBV5-4 | - | CASSLGLRSTDTQYF | TGTGCCAGCAGCTTGGGACTAAGAAGCACAGATACGCAGTATTTT
TRBJ1-1 | few | TRBV27 | TRBD1 | CASSRPTGILFF | TGTGCCAGCAGCAGACCGACAGGGATACTTTTCTTT
TRBJ1-5 | few | TRBV9 | TRBD1 | CASSGQGAEQPQHF | TGTGCCAGCAGCGGACAGGGGGCCGAACAGCCCCAGCATTTT
TRBJ2-3 | - | TRBV27 | - | CASSSTSTDTQYF | TGTGCCAGCAGTTCCACTAGCACAGATACGCAGTATTTT
TRBJ1-4 | few | TRBV19 | - | CASSMGSGEKLFF | TGTGCCAGTAGTATGGGCAGCGGGGAAAAACTGTTTTTT
TRBJ2-2 | - | TRBV4-3 | TRBD2 | CASSQVSGAYTGELFF | TGCGCCAGCAGCCAAGTTAGCGGGGCCTACACCGGGGAGCTGTTTTTT
TRBJ1-1 | - | TRBV18 | TRBD1 | CASSPGTGGLGTEAFF | TGTGCCAGCTCCCCCGGGACAGGGGGCTTAGGGACTGAAGCTTTCTTT
TRBJ2-1 | - | TRBV7-7 | TRBD2 | CASSSTGTSGRGEQFF | TGTGCCAGCAGCAGCACCGGGACTAGCGGGAGAGGGGAGCAGTTCTTC
TRBJ2-1 | - | TRBV7-2 | TRBD2 | CASSLDLAGATSYNEQFF | TGTGCCAGCAGCTTAGATTTGGCGGGAGCGACGTCCTACAATGAGCAGTTCTTC
TRBJ2-1 | few | TRBV5-4 | - | CASSLGGGAGVDEQFF | TGTGCCAGCAGCTTGGGGGGCGGAGCAGGGGTCGATGAGCAGTTCTTC
TRBJ2-1 | - | TRBV4-3 | TRBD1 | CASSQVGVRGQGDNEQFF | TGCGCCAGCAGCCAAGTGGGAGTTAGGGGACAGGGGGATAATGAGCAGTTCTTC
TRBJ1-3 | - | TRBV5-6 | TRBD1 | CASSFDRGGNTIYF | TGTGCCAGCAGCTTCGACAGGGGTGGAAACACCATATATTTT
TRBJ2-1 | - | TRBV2 | TRBD1 | CASSEEGQGQFF | TGTGCCAGCAGTGAAGAGGGACAGGGTCAGTTCTTC
TRBJ1-6 | - | TRBV25-1 | TRBD1 | CASSVLRTGTGVSPLHF | TGTGCCAGCAGTGTTCTTAGGACCGGGACAGGGGTTTCACCCCTCCACTTT
TRBJ2-1 | - | TRBV6-1 | TRBD2 | CASSEERGLANNEQFF | TGTGCCAGCAGTGAGGAGCGGGGGCTCGCCAACAATGAGCAGTTCTTC